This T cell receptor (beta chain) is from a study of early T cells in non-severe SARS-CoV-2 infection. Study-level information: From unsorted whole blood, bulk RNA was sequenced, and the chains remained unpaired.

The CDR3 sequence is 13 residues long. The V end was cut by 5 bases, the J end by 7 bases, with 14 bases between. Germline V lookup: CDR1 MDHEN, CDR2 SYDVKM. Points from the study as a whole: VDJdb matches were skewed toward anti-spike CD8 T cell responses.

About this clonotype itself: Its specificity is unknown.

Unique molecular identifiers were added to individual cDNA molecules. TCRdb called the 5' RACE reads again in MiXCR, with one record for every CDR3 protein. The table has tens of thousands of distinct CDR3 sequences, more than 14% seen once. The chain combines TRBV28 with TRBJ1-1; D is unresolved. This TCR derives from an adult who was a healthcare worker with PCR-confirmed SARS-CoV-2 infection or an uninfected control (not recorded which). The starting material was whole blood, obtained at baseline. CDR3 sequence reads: CASSRRVSIEAFF. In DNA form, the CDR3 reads TGTGCCAGCAGTAGGAGGGTTTCTATTGAAGCTTTCTTT.